This T cell receptor (beta chain) was sequenced in a study of blood T cells in healthy people across ages. Study outcomes and limitations: With age, beta diversity per million T cells declined roughly linearly, significantly by 30 to 50.

The CDR3 covers 17 residues. V was trimmed by 2 bases and J by 6 bases, leaving 20 bases between them. Looked up from germline, CDR1 is SGHRS and CDR2 is YFSETQ. Worth noting for this clonotype: The antigen is not known.

A J-beta primer mix and a sample-barcoded 5' primer were used in a second PCR of roughly 6 to 11 cycles. TCRdb fed the 5' RACE reads into MiXCR, producing one record per CDR3 protein. The sample has about 970,000 distinct CDR3 sequences; just over 50% are singletons. V is TRBV5-1 and J is TRBJ2-2, with unresolved D. This receptor was obtained from a woman aged 60 to 75 in good health. The sequenced sample consisted of blood. The DNA of the CDR3 is TGCGCCAGCAGCTTCACTCTTCGTAGGGTCGGCGCCGGGGAGCTGTTTTTT. This sequence encodes CASSFTLRRVGAGELFF.